These 27 T cell receptor beta chains share one sample of origin, sequenced in a study of cytomegalovirus exposure and HLA in healthy donors. PCR involved 60 Vbeta and 13 Jbeta primers. The table came from immunoSEQ multiplex PCR; TCRdb's copy has only in-frame clones and leaves some out. The sample holds 130,000 or so clones, roughly 88% seen once. Sequencing used PBMCs. These receptor sequences come from a woman aged 35 to 49 in good health and CMV-seronegative.

This clone was counted a single time. The CDR3 loop reads CASSVNVRDRIFSTIYF. The CDR3 bases are TGTGCCAGCAGTGTTAACGTCCGGGACAGGATCTTTTCCACCATATATTTT. The chain couples TRBV6-1 to TRBJ1-3; 8 bases line up with TRBD1. Germline CDR1 and CDR2: MNHNS and SASEGT. The CDR3 spans 17 residues. Trimming cost V 4 bases and J 9 bases; bases outside gene matches: 17.

This chain uses TRBV10-1 with TRBJ2-3; D unresolved. The germline CDR1 and CDR2 sequences are WNHNN and SYGVQD (reference sequence). The CDR3 is 14 residues long. V was shortened by 8 bases and J by 4 bases, with 16 bases between the two germline ends. The CDR3: CASPPPEYPDTQYF. The CDR3 region has the DNA TGCGCCAGCCCACCCCCGGAGTACCCAGATACGCAGTATTTT.

The chain combines TRBV19 with TRBJ1-4; TRBD1 is a possible D gene (6 bases). V lost 6 bases and J 8 bases, leaving 13 bases between the germline ends. CDR1 LNHDA and CDR2 SQIVND come from the germline V gene (reference sequence). The CDR3 has 13 amino acids. In DNA, the CDR3 is TGTGCCAGTAGCAGGGGACTAAGGGAAAAACTGTTTTTT. Its protein product is CASSRGLREKLFF. The complete variable domain, with remaining parts taken from reference TRBV19 and TRBJ1-4, reads DGGITQSPKYLFRKEGQNVTLSCEQNLNHDAMYWYRQDPGQGLRLIYYSQIVNDFQKGDIAEGYSVSREKKESFPLTVTSAQKNPTAFYLCASSRGLREKLFFGSGTQLSVL.

The CDR3: CASSAKQGSYNEQFF. CDR3 sequence (DNA): TGTGCCAGCAGCGCGAAGCAGGGATCCTACAATGAGCAGTTCTTC. The J gene is TRBJ2-1, the V gene TRBV7-9; tentative D call: TRBD1 (5 bases). Germline V CDR1 and CDR2: SEHNR, FQNEAQ (reference sequence). The V and J ends lost 5 bases and 1 base respectively, with 12 bases between them. The length of the CDR3 is 15 residues.

This clone was found a few times. This rearrangement joins TRBV5-1 to TRBJ1-1; no clear D gene. The CDR3 covers 14 residues. V lost 0 bases and J 1 base, leaving 7 bases between the germline ends. Germline lookup yields CDR1 SGHRS and CDR2 YFSETQ. The CDR3 DNA sequence: TGCGCCAGCAGCTTGGTGGCCTCGAACACTGAAGCTTTCTTT. It encodes CASSLVASNTEAFF.

The chain links TRBV30 to TRBJ1-6; weak D call: TRBD1 (5 bases). V lost 3 bases, J lost 6 bases, and 9 bases lay in between. CDR3 length: 13 amino acids. CDR1 is GTSNPN, CDR2 SVGIG, per germline (reference sequence). CDR3 sequence: CAWRQGGNSPLHF. The CDR3 DNA sequence: TGTGCCTGGAGGCAGGGTGGTAATTCACCCCTCCACTTT.

CDR3 loop: CASSPPRSTDTQYF. The CDR3 region has the DNA TGTGCCAGCAGCCCACCCCGGAGCACAGATACGCAGTATTTT. The rearrangement uses TRBV7-9 and TRBJ2-3; D is ambiguous. Per germline, CDR1 SEHNR and CDR2 FQNEAQ (reference sequence). Trimming stripped 5 bases from V and 0 bases from J, with 9 bases between. The CDR3 runs to 14 residues.

The gene calls are TRBV11-2 and TRBJ1-1; possible D gene TRBD1, 5 bases. The ends were cut back, 1 base at V and 4 bases at J, with 16 bases in the middle. The length of the CDR3 is 16 residues. CDR1 is SGHAT and CDR2 is FQNNGV in the germline V gene. Here the CDR3 DNA reads TGTGCCAGCAGCTTAGTATCAGGGCTGGGAGGCACTGAAGCTTTCTTT. Amino acid sequence: CASSLVSGLGGTEAFF.

The chain joins TRBV10-2 to TRBJ2-5, with 10 bases identical to TRBD2. The DNA end favors TRBJ2-7, so the J call may be wrong. The CDR3 covers 16 residues. Looked up from germline, CDR1 is WSHSY and CDR2 is SAAADI. The CDR3 coding sequence is TGCGCCAGCAGCGACAGCGGACTAGCGGCCTCCTACGAGCAGTACTTC. Protein product: CASSDSGLAASYEQYF.

The chain links TRBV11-2 to TRBJ2-2; D perhaps matches TRBD2 (5 bases). V shed 7 bases and J shed 4 bases, with 16 bases lying between them. CDR1 is SGHAT, CDR2 FQNNGV, per germline. The CDR3 loop spans 15 amino acids. The CDR3 region is CASTTMGAGTGELFF. The CDR3 bases are TGTGCCAGCACCACGATGGGAGCTGGCACCGGGGAGCTGTTTTTT.

The chain combines TRBV7-8 with TRBJ2-2; 10 positions match TRBD2. This CDR3 is built from 14 residues. In germline, CDR1 is SGHVS, CDR2 FQNEAQ. The V gene end was trimmed by 11 bases and the J gene end by 4 bases; junction bases not matched to a gene: 7. The CDR3 region has the DNA TGTGCCGGGCAGGGACTAGCGCGCACCGGGGAGCTGTTTTTT. This translates into CAGQGLARTGELFF.

This clone is a singleton in its sample. This chain uses TRBV6-5 with TRBJ2-3, with 7 bases that match TRBD2. The CDR3 has 15 residues. Germline V gene sequence: CDR1 MNHEY, CDR2 SVGAGI. With 9 bases clipped from V and 0 bases from J, the junction kept 9 bases outside the gene matches. CDR3 in DNA: TGTGCCAGTCGACATGATAGCGGGAGCACAGATACGCAGTATTTT. It translates to CASRHDSGSTDTQYF.

This clone was seen once. The chain is built from TRBV10-3 and TRBJ2-7, with a tentative D call TRBD2 (5 bases). The germline V and J ends were trimmed by 0 bases and 4 bases, with 13 bases remaining between them. The germline V gene has CDR1 ENHRY and CDR2 SYGVKD. There are 15 residues in the CDR3. The CDR3 DNA reads as TGTGCCATCAGTGAGTCCACTAGGAACCCTTACGAGCAGTACTTC. This gives the protein CAISESTRNPYEQYF.

The J gene is TRBJ2-3, the V gene TRBV18, with D uncertain. Trimming stripped 3 bases from V and 4 bases from J, with 5 bases between. Germline lookup yields CDR1 KGHSH and CDR2 LQKENI. The CDR3 contains 12 residues. CDR3 sequence: CASSPQADTQYF. DNA for the CDR3: TGTGCCAGCTCACCTCAGGCAGATACGCAGTATTTT. Looking up the rest from reference TRBV18 and TRBJ2-3 gives the full variable domain: NAGVMQNPRHLVRRRGQEARLRCSPMKGHSHVYWYRQLPEEGLKFMVYLQKENIIDESGMPKERFSAEFPKEGPSILRIQQVVRGDSAAYFCASSPQADTQYFGPGTRLTVL.

The chain links TRBV9 to TRBJ2-2, with 10 bases lining up with TRBD2. V trimming: 3 bases; J trimming: 7 bases; junction bases outside the gene matches: 6. In germline, CDR1 is SGDLS, CDR2 YYNGEE. This CDR3 contains 15 residues. Here the CDR3 DNA reads TGTGCCAGCAGCGCCTCTAGCGGGAGTTACGGGGAGCTGTTTTTT. Amino acid sequence: CASSASSGSYGELFF.

The chain couples TRBV19 to TRBJ2-3, with 8 positions matching TRBD2. This CDR3 region has 14 residues. The junction had 6 bases not matched to a gene; V was cut back by 9 bases and J by 1 base. CDR1 LNHDA and CDR2 SQIVND come from the germline V gene (reference sequence). The CDR3 bases are TGTGCCAGGAGGAAAGCGGGAGGCACAGATACGCAGTATTTT. This sequence encodes CARRKAGGTDTQYF.

The chain employs TRBV18 and TRBJ1-1, with 7 bases matching TRBD1. Looked up from germline, CDR1 is KGHSH and CDR2 is LQKENI. The V segment lost 3 bases and the J segment 11 bases; nucleotides outside the gene matches: 12. This CDR3 region has 14 residues. The DNA for the CDR3 is TGTGCCAGCTCACCCGGACAGGAAGGGGTGAGGGCTTTCTTT. Encoded protein: CASSPGQEGVRAFF.

The sample holds a few counts of this clone. The CDR3 sequence: CASSKTSGSAETQYF. The CDR3 DNA reads TGTGCCAGCAGCAAAACTAGCGGGAGCGCGGAGACCCAGTACTTC. The V gene is TRBV11-2, the J gene TRBJ2-5; 11 bases are shared with TRBD2. With 5 bases clipped from V and 5 bases from J, the junction kept 7 bases outside the gene matches. This CDR3 comprises 15 residues. CDR1 and CDR2 (germline): SGHAT, FQNNGV.

Only a few counts were recorded for this clone. The chain recombines TRBV19 with TRBJ1-3; D not resolved. The CDR3 runs 14 residues. Germline CDR1 is LNHDA and CDR2 is SQIVND (reference sequence). V lost 7 bases and J lost 0, with 10 bases in between. CDR3 amino acids: CASTQQSSGNTIYF. The CDR3 DNA reads TGTGCCAGTACCCAACAGAGCTCTGGAAACACCATATATTTT.

The chain employs TRBV4-2 and TRBJ2-7; 10 bases line up with TRBD2. This CDR3 spans 15 amino acids. V dropped 1 base and J dropped 5; count of bases not matched to a gene: 5. Per the germline V gene, CDR1 is LGHNA and CDR2 is YNFKEQ. The DNA of the CDR3 is TGTGCCAGCAGCCAAGGCTCTAGCGGGAGCCACGAGCAGTACTTC. Encoded protein: CASSQGSSGSHEQYF.

The chain combines TRBV11-3 with TRBJ2-1; the match to TRBD2 covers 11 bases. The V gene's germline CDR1 is SGHNT and CDR2 YENEEA. This CDR3 comprises 13 residues. Trimming took 10 bases from V and 7 from J; bases not matched to a gene: 6. The CDR3 DNA reads as TGTGCCACACTGACTAGCGGGATGAATGAGCAGTTCTTC. This codes for CATLTSGMNEQFF.

The rearrangement uses TRBV6-1 and TRBJ2-7; tentatively, D is TRBD1 (6 bases). V gave up 4 bases and J gave up 2 bases, with 12 bases separating them. This CDR3 comprises 14 residues. The germline CDR1 and CDR2 sequences are MNHNS and SASEGT. CDR3 region: CASSVLGAAYEQYF. CDR3 bases: TGTGCCAGCAGTGTACTGGGGGCGGCCTACGAGCAGTACTTC.

The J gene is TRBJ1-2, the V gene TRBV27, with a possible D match to TRBD1 (5 bases). V lost 7 bases and J lost 8, with 17 bases in between. The germline CDR1 and CDR2 sequences are MNHEY and SMNVEV (reference sequence). CDR3 length equals 13 residues. The CDR3 loop is CASTDSVSVGYTF. The CDR3 DNA is TGTGCCAGCACCGACAGTGTATCTGTGGGCTACACCTTC.

The rearrangement joins TRBV2 to TRBJ1-5, with TRBD1 as a possible D gene (6 bases). The CDR3 consists of 14 residues. Germline CDR1 and CDR2: SNHLY and FYNNEI. Trimming shortened V by 4 bases and J by 5 bases, and 12 bases separated the two germline ends. In nucleotides, the CDR3 is TGTGCCAGCAGTGGGGGGACAATTGATCAGCCCCAGCATTTT. Protein product: CASSGGTIDQPQHF.

In this sample, this clone turned up once. This sequence joins TRBV29-1 and TRBJ2-5; TRBD1 matches at 7 bases. The CDR3 is made up of 13 amino acids. The V segment lost 6 bases and the J segment 2 bases; nucleotides outside the gene matches: 6. Germline CDR1 SQVTM, CDR2 ANQGSEA. The CDR3 DNA is TGCAGCGTCTCCCGGGACAGACAAGAGACCCAGTACTTC. Its protein product is CSVSRDRQETQYF.

DNA of the CDR3: TGTGCCAGCAGTTCCGACAGGGGGCGCGTCTCCTATGGCTACACCTTC. This translates into CASSSDRGRVSYGYTF. The chain links TRBV28 to TRBJ1-2; 10 positions match TRBD1. V was clipped by 4 bases and J by 4 bases; unmatched bases: 9. Germline V CDR1 and CDR2: MDHEN, SYDVKM. This CDR3 region has 16 residues.

This sequence joins TRBV28 and TRBJ1-5; 11 bases agree with TRBD1. CDR1 and CDR2 from the germline V gene are MDHEN and SYDVKM. The J segment lost 2 bases and the V segment lost 1 base, leaving 4 bases of the junction unmatched. This CDR3 is 17 amino acids long. The CDR3: CASSLFGTGGGNQPQHF. The CDR3 DNA sequence: TGTGCCAGCAGTTTATTCGGGACAGGGGGAGGCAATCAGCCCCAGCATTTT.